This T cell receptor beta chain stems from a study of shared clonotypes between healthy human individuals. General study points: Some clonotypes were shared by all four sorted-subset donors, while others were not shared. The non-shared ones had lower generation probabilities than the shared ones. Some naive CD4 clonotypes, around 4.9%, turned up in common across several donors.

In the CD4+ fraction, cells were divided into CD45RA+ naive and CD45RA-negative memory subsets. Note on this clone: What it binds is not known.

At the deep level, the assay was run. The repertoire was sequenced with immunoSEQ multiplex PCR; TCRdb's copy has only in-frame clones and lacks some. The data show approximately 1,000,000 clones, 60% to 80% seen once. The CDR3 consists of 12 residues. Deletions cut 0 bases from V and 11 bases from J, with 11 bases between. Looked up from germline, CDR1 is SGHRS and CDR2 is YFSETQ. Input material: memory CD4+ T cells from PBMCs. Subset of the sample: CD45RA-negative fraction. This chain connects TRBV5-1 to TRBJ1-1, with D perhaps TRBD1 (6 bases). This TCR derives from a young man in good health. Some clones in this sample may be carry-over from other donors' samples. CDR3 region: CASSLVGGPAFF. The CDR3 region has the DNA TGCGCCAGCAGCTTGGTTGGGGGCCCGGCTTTCTTT.